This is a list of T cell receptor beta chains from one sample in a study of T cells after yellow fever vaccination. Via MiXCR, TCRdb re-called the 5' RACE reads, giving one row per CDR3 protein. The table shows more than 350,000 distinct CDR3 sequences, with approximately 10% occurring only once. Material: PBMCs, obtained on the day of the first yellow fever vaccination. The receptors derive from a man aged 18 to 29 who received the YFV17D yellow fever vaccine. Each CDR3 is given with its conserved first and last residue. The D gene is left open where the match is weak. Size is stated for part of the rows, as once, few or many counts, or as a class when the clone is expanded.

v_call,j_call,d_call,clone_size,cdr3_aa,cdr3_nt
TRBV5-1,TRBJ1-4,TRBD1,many,CASSFTGGIGEKLFF,TGCGCCAGCAGCTTCACAGGGGGCATTGGTGAAAAACTGTTTTTT
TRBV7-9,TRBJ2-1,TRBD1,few,CASRQTGEIVNEQFF,TGTGCCAGCAGACAGACAGGGGAGATCGTCAATGAGCAGTTCTTC
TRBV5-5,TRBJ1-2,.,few,CASSLAGRMSYTF,TGTGCCAGCAGCTTGGCGGGGCGTATGAGCTACACCTTC
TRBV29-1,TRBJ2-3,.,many,CSVGRAGPIGTQYF,TGCAGCGTTGGAAGAGCCGGCCCCATAGGAACGCAGTATTTT
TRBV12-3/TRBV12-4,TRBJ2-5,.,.,CASSAEGLAQYF,TGTGCCAGCAGTGCCGAGGGGTTGGCCCAGTACTTC
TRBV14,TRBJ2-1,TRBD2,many,CASSRGLLAGANEQFF,TGTGCCAGCAGCCGAGGGTTACTAGCGGGGGCCAATGAGCAGTTCTTC
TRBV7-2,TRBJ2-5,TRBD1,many,CASSLEQGETQYF,TGTGCCAGCAGCTTAGAACAGGGGGAGACCCAGTACTTC
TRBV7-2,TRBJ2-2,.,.,CASSSLVGGDGTGELFF,TGTGCCAGCAGCTCCCTTGTGGGGGGCGACGGTACCGGGGAGCTGTTTTTT
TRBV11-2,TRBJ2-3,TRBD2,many,CASSLETSGGALTDTQYF,TGTGCCAGCAGCTTGGAGACTAGCGGGGGGGCCTTGACAGATACGCAGTATTTT
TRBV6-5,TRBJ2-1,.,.,CASSYLPGFDNEQFF,TGTGCCAGCAGTTACTTGCCAGGGTTCGACAATGAGCAGTTCTTC
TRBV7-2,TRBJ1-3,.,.,CASSPNGGNTIYF,TGTGCCAGCAGCCCAAACGGAGGAAACACCATATATTTT
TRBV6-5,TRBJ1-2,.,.,CASSYLYRVYGYTF,TGTGCCAGCAGTTACTTATACAGGGTTTATGGCTACACCTTC
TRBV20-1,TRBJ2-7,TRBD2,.,CCARGVAGRSSYEQYF,TGCTGTGCTAGAGGTGTAGCGGGGAGGAGCTCCTACGAGCAGTACTTC
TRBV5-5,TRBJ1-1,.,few,CASSTENEAFF,TGTGCCAGCAGTACAGAGAATGAAGCTTTCTTT
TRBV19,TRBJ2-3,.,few,CASSIVLGDTQYF,TGTGCCAGTAGTATAGTTTTAGGGGATACGCAGTATTTT
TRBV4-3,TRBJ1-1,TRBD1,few,CASSAPGQGRYGAFF,TGCGCCAGCAGCGCACCGGGACAGGGCCGTTACGGGGCTTTCTTT
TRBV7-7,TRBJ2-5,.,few,CASSLDGAETQYF,TGTGCTAGCAGCTTAGACGGGGCCGAGACCCAGTACTTC
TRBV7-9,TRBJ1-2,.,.,CASSLYGGGGYTF,TGTGCCAGCAGCTTATACGGGGGAGGTGGCTACACCTTC
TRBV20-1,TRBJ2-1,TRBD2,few,CSAPRRDYRYNEQFF,TGCAGTGCTCCCCGCCGGGACTATCGCTACAATGAGCAGTTCTTC
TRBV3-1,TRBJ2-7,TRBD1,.,CASSPGQGHEQYF,TGTGCCAGCAGCCCCGGACAGGGCCACGAGCAGTACTTC
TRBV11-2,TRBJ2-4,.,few,CASSLDRYNDIQYF,TGTGCCAGCAGCTTAGACAGGTATAACGACATTCAGTACTTC
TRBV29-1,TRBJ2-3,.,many,CSVVSHEKDAQYF,TGCAGCGTTGTATCACATGAGAAAGATGCGCAGTATTTT
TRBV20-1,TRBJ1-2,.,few,CSAGDSNYGYTF,TGCAGTGCAGGGGACTCTAACTATGGCTACACCTTC
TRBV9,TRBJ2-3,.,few,CASSVMGVSTDTQYF,TGTGCCAGCAGCGTGATGGGGGTTAGCACAGATACGCAGTATTTT
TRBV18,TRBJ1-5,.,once,CASSQGPADRPQHF,TGTGCCAGCTCGCAAGGGCCGGCGGATCGGCCCCAGCATTTT
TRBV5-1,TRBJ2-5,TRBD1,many,CASSDGQGSQETQYF,TGCGCCAGCAGCGACGGACAGGGGAGCCAAGAGACCCAGTACTTC
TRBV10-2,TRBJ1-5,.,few,CASRPTAASNQPQHF,TGCGCCAGCAGACCGACGGCAGCCAGCAATCAGCCCCAGCATTTT
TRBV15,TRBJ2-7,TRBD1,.,CATTRDRDSYEQYF,TGTGCCACCACGCGGGACAGGGACTCCTACGAGCAGTACTTC
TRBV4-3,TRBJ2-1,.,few,CASSPFLGVSSYNEQFF,TGCGCCAGCAGCCCCTTTTTGGGGGTCAGCTCCTACAATGAGCAGTTCTTC
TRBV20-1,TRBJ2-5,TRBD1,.,CSATYRGQETQYF,TGCAGTGCTACCTACAGGGGCCAAGAGACCCAGTACTTC